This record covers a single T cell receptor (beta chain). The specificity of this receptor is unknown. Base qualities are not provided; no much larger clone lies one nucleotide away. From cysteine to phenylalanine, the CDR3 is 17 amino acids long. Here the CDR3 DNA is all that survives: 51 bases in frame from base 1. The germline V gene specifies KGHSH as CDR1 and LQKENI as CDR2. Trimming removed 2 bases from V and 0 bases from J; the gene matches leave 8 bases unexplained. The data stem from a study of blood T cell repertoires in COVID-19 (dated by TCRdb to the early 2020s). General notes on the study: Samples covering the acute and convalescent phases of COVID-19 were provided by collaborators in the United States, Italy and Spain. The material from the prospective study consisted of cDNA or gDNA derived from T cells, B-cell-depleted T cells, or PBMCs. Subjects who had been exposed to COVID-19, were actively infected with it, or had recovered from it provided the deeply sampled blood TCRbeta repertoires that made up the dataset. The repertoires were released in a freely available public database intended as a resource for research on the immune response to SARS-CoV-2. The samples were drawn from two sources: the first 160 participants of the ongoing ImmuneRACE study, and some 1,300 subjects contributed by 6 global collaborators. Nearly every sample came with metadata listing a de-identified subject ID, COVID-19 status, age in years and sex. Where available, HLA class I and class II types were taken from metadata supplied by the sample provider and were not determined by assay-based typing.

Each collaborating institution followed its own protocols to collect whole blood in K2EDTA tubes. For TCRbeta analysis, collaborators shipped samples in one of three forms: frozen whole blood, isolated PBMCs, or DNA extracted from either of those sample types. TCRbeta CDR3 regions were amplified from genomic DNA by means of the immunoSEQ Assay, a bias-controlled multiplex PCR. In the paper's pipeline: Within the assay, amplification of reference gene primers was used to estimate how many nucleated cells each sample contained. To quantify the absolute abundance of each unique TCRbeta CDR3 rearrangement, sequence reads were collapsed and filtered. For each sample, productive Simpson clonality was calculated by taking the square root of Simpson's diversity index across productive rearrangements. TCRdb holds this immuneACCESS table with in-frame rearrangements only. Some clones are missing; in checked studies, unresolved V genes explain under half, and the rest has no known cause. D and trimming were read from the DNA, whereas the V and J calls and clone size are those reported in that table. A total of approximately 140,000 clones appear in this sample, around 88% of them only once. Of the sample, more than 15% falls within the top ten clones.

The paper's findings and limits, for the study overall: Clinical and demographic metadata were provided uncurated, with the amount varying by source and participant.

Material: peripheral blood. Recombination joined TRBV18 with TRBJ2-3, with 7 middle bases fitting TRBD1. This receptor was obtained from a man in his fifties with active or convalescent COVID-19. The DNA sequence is TGTGCCAGCTCACCAAGGGGGCAGGGGCTAAGCACAGATACGCAGTATTTT. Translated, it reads CASSPRGQGLSTDTQYF.